This T cell receptor beta chain was obtained from a study of blood T cell repertoires in COVID-19. Study-level information: Specimens from acute and convalescent COVID-19 originated in the United States, Italy and Spain.

The CDR3 totals 16 residues. With 0 bases removed from V and 7 bases from J, the gap between germline ends came to 19 bases. Germline lookup yields CDR1 SGDLS and CDR2 YYNGEE. Study processing details: Quantification of nucleated cells was approximated via reference gene primer amplification. Libraries were prepared by immunoSEQ multiplex PCR; TCRdb keeps only in-frame clonotypes and omits some of them. The DNA gave D and trimming, while V, J and clone size come from that table. The repertoire consists of 40,000 to 50,000 clones, with around 80% occurring once and the leading ten covering 20% to 30%.

The V and J genes are TRBV9 and TRBJ1-2; weak D call: TRBD1 (6 bases). The sample taken for sequencing was peripheral blood. This clonotype was obtained from a man aged 70 or older with acute or convalescent COVID-19. CDR3 sequence: CASSVEVRGRGGGYTF. Written as DNA, the CDR3 is TGTGCCAGCAGCGTAGAGGTACGCGGCAGGGGTGGTGGCTACACCTTC.